What follows are 16 T cell receptor beta chains derived from one specimen sequenced in a study of immune evolution from preneoplasia to lung adenocarcinoma. The protocol was immunoSEQ multiplex PCR, while the TCRdb copy is restricted to in-frame clones and leaves out a portion. The data show some 4,000 clones, with 60% to 80% seen just once and roughly 8% held by the top ten. Material for sequencing was FFPE lung adenocarcinoma in situ tissue. The receptors stem from a person aged 55 to 79 with lung adenocarcinoma.

This rearrangement joins TRBV2 to TRBJ2-3; the match to TRBD2 covers 7 bases. Looked up from germline, CDR1 is SNHLY and CDR2 is FYNNEI. The CDR3 sequence is 14 residues long. J lost 4 bases, V lost 1 base, and 2 bases had no gene match. The CDR3 spells CASSEGGLADTQYF. The CDR3 coding sequence is TGTGCCAGCAGTGAAGGCGGACTAGCAGATACGCAGTATTTT. Supplemented by reference TRBV2 and TRBJ2-3, the full variable domain reads EPEVTQTPSHQVTQMGQEVILRCVPISNHLYFYWYRQILGQKVEFLVSFYNNEISEKSEIFDDQFSVERPDGSNFTLKIRSTKLEDSAMYFCASSEGGLADTQYFGPGTRLTVL.

The gene calls are TRBV18 and TRBJ1-1; weak D call: TRBD1 (5 bases). The length of the CDR3 is 15 residues. Germline lookup yields CDR1 KGHSH and CDR2 LQKENI. With 2 bases removed from V and 1 base from J, the gap between germline ends came to 11 bases. This CDR3 is CASSPTGEGNTEAFF. DNA for the CDR3: TGTGCCAGCTCACCAACGGGGGAAGGGAACACTGAAGCTTTCTTT.

The chain uses TRBV9 and TRBJ2-3, with D hard to call. Germline lookup yields CDR1 SGDLS and CDR2 YYNGEE. Deletions cut 0 bases from V and 4 bases from J, with 12 bases between. This CDR3 contains 15 residues. CDR3 nucleotide sequence: TGTGCCAGCAGCGTAGAGGACCCAAGCCCAGATACGCAGTATTTT. Protein product: CASSVEDPSPDTQYF.

The V and J genes are TRBV7-9 and TRBJ2-7; 11 nucleotides align to TRBD1. Germline CDR1 is SEHNR and CDR2 is FQNEAQ (reference sequence). This CDR3 spans 15 amino acids. J was trimmed by 7 bases and V by 5 bases; bases with no gene match: 10. DNA for the CDR3: TGTGCCAGCAGCACGGGGACAGGGGGGTCAGGAGAGCAGTACTTC. Protein: CASSTGTGGSGEQYF. The full variable domain, with the rest looked up from reference TRBV7-9 and TRBJ2-7, is DTGVSQNPRHKITKRGQNVTFRCDPISEHNRLYWYRQTLGQGPEFLTYFQNEAQLEKSRLLSDRFSAERPKGSFSTLEIQRTEQGDSAMYLCASSTGTGGSGEQYFGPGTRLTVT.

This clone came up a few times. This rearrangement joins TRBV19 to TRBJ1-2; TRBD1 is a possible D gene (6 bases). V gave up 7 bases and J gave up 4 bases, with 16 bases separating them. Germline V gives CDR1 LNHDA, CDR2 SQIVND (reference sequence). The CDR3 consists of 14 residues. The chain's CDR3 is CASTDRPAPYGYTF. Written as DNA, the CDR3 is TGTGCCAGTACCGACAGGCCGGCTCCCTATGGCTACACCTTC.

The chain carries TRBV29-1 and TRBJ1-1; D is unresolved. This CDR3 is 13 amino acids long. Germline assignment: CDR1 SQVTM and CDR2 ANQGSEA. Between the trimmed V and J ends, which lost 6 bases and 1 base, there was a span of 12 bases. CDR3 region: CSVLSLSNTEAFF. Written as DNA, the CDR3 is TGCAGCGTCCTCAGTCTCTCGAACACTGAAGCTTTCTTT.

This clone was seen a few times. The chain is built from TRBV6-1 and TRBJ1-4; no clear D gene. V shed 7 bases and J shed 5 bases, with 5 bases lying between them. The CDR3 covers 11 residues. Germline-derived CDR1 and CDR2 are MNHNS and SASEGT. DNA of the CDR3: TGTGCCAGCAAGAGGAATGAAAAACTGTTTTTT. It codes for CASKRNEKLFF.

V usage is TRBV5-4 and J usage is TRBJ1-5; possible D gene TRBD1, 5 bases. The germline V gene has CDR1 SGHNT and CDR2 YYREEE (reference sequence). The CDR3 consists of 13 residues. Trimming took off 3 bases at V and 11 bases at J, with 15 bases between the two ends. Here the CDR3 DNA reads TGTGCCAGCAGCTCCCCGGGGGAGGGAGCCCAGCATTTT. Its translation is CASSSPGEGAQHF.

V and J are TRBV30 and TRBJ1-1, with 11 bases identical to TRBD1. V was clipped by 4 bases and J by 0 bases; unmatched bases: 10. This CDR3 is 17 amino acids long. Germline V gives CDR1 GTSNPN, CDR2 SVGIG (reference sequence). CDR3 sequence: CAWTKRGQGVLNTEAFF. The DNA for the CDR3 is TGTGCCTGGACCAAGAGGGGACAGGGGGTATTGAACACTGAAGCTTTCTTT.

The chain is built from TRBV5-1 and TRBJ2-7, with 10 bases matching TRBD1. The germline gives CDR1 SGHRS, CDR2 YFSETQ. Trimming removed 1 base from V and 5 bases from J; junction bases left unmatched: 12. The CDR3 spans 17 residues. This CDR3 reads CASSLTMRGQGSHEQYF. DNA for the CDR3: TGCGCCAGCAGCTTGACGATGCGGGGACAGGGGTCTCACGAGCAGTACTTC.

The CDR3 reads CASSQGTEGNQPQHF. CDR3 bases: TGCGCCAGCAGCCAGGGGACTGAGGGCAATCAGCCCCAGCATTTT. The chain is built from TRBV4-1 and TRBJ1-5; D is perhaps TRBD1 (5 bases). CDR1 MGHRA and CDR2 YSYEKL come from the germline V gene. Trimming removed 3 bases at V and 2 bases at J, with 11 bases between. This CDR3 region has 15 residues.

V and J are TRBV11-2 and TRBJ2-2; D may be TRBD1 or TRBD2 (5 bases each). The CDR3 is made up of 15 amino acids. Per the germline V gene, CDR1 is SGHAT and CDR2 is FQNNGV. Trimming left V 1 base short and J 5 bases short, with 11 bases between. CDR3 sequence (DNA): TGTGCCAGCAGCTTAGGAGGGGCCGCAACCGGGGAGCTGTTTTTT. This codes for CASSLGGAATGELFF.

The J gene is TRBJ1-3, the V gene TRBV28; a weak D match, TRBD1 (5 bases). The CDR3 runs 15 residues. CDR1 is MDHEN and CDR2 is SYDVKM in the germline V gene. Trimming left V 8 bases short and J 7 bases short, with 21 bases between. The CDR3 DNA follows: TGTGCCAGCGGGGGAGGGGCCGCTCTGGAGAACACCATATATTTT. It codes for CASGGGAALENTIYF.

The chain uses TRBV4-3 and TRBJ2-3; D gene ambiguous. The CDR3 consists of 13 residues. Looked up from germline, CDR1 is LGHNA and CDR2 is YSLEER. V was pared by 3 bases and J by 0 bases, with 4 bases between. The CDR3 DNA reads as TGCGCCAGCAGCCAGACAAGCACAGATACGCAGTATTTT. Amino acid sequence: CASSQTSTDTQYF.

This chain joins TRBV4-1 and TRBJ2-3; the D is unclear. CDR3 length: 13 residues. Germline CDR1 MGHRA, CDR2 YSYEKL. Trimming pared 1 base from V and 4 bases from J, leaving 6 bases between. CDR3 region: CASSQGFSDTQYF. CDR3 coding DNA: TGCGCCAGCAGCCAAGGGTTCTCAGATACGCAGTATTTT.

CDR3 in amino acids: CASSQDVTTNYGYTF. CDR3 in DNA: TGCGCCAGCAGCCAAGACGTGACCACTAACTATGGCTACACCTTC. The chain joins TRBV4-3 to TRBJ1-2; no firm D call. The germline V and J ends were trimmed by 0 bases and 0 bases, with 8 bases remaining between them. The CDR3 runs 15 residues. The germline gives CDR1 LGHNA, CDR2 YSLEER.